This TCR beta chain came from a study of blood T cell repertoires in COVID-19. Study-level information: Donors in the United States, Italy and Spain gave samples during acute or convalescent COVID-19. The analysed material was cDNA or gDNA that came from T cells, B-cell-depleted T cells, or PBMCs.

Germline V gene data show CDR1 as LGHDT and CDR2 as YNNKEL (reference sequence). V lost 6 bases, J lost 3 bases, and 9 bases lay in between. The CDR3 loop spans 13 amino acids. The repertoire was sequenced with immunoSEQ multiplex PCR; TCRdb's copy has only in-frame clones and lacks some. The sample consists of hundreds of thousands of clones, around 92% of them appearing once. During active infection, Seattle patients enrolled and were then monitored through disease. This TCR derives from a woman in her twenties or thirties with COVID-19, enrolled during active disease. The chain has TRBV3-1 (or the pseudogene TRBV3-2) and TRBJ2-1, with a weak D call TRBD1 (6 bases). The sequenced sample consisted of peripheral blood. CDR3 sequence reads: CASRGAVYNEQFF. CDR3 DNA: TGTGCCAGCAGGGGGGCGGTCTACAATGAGCAGTTCTTC.